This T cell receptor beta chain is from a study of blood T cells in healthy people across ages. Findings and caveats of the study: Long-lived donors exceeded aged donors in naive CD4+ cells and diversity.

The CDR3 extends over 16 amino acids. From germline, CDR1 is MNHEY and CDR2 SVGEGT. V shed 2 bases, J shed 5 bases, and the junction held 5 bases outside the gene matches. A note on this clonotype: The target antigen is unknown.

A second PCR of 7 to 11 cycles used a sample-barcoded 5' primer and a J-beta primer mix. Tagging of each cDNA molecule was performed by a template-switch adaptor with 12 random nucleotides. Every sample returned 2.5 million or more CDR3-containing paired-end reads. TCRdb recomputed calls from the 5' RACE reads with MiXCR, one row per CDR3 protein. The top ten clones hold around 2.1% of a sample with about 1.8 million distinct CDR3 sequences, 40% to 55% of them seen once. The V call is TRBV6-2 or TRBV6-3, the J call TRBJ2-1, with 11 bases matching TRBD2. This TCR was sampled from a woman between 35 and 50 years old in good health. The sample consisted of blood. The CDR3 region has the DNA TGTGCCAGCAGTTACCGTCTAGCGGGGGGCGACAATGAGCAGTTCTTC. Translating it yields CASSYRLAGGDNEQFF.